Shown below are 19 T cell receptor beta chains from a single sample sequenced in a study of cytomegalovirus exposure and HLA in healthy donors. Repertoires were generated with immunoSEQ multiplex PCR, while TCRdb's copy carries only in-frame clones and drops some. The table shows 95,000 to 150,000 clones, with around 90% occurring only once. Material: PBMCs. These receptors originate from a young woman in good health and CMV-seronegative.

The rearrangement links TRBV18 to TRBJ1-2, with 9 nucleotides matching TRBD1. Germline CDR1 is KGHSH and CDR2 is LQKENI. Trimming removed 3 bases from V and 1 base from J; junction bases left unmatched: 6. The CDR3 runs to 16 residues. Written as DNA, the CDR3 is TGTGCCAGCTCACCGTCAGGGACAGGGCTTAACTATGGCTACACCTTC. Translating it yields CASSPSGTGLNYGYTF.

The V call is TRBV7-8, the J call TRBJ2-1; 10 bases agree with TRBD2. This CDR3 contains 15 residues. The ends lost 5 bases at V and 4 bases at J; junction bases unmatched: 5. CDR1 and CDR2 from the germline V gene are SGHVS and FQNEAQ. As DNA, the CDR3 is TGTGCCAGCAGCCAGCGGGAGGGCCCATACAATGAGCAGTTCTTC. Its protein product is CASSQREGPYNEQFF.

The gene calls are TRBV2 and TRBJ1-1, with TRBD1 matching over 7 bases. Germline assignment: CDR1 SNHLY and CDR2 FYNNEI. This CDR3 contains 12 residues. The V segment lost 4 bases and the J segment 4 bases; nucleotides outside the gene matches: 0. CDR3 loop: CASSAGGTEAFF. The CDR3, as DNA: TGTGCCAGCAGTGCAGGGGGCACTGAAGCTTTCTTT.

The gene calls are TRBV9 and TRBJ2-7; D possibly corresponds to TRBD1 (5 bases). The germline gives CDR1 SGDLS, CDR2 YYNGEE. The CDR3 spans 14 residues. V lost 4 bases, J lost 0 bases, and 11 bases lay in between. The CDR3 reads CASSSTVVSYEQYF. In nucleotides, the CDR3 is TGTGCCAGCAGCTCGACAGTCGTCTCCTACGAGCAGTACTTC.

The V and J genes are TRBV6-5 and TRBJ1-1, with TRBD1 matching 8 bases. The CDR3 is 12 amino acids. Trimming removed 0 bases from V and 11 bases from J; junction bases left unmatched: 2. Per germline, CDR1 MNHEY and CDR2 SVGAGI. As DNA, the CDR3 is TGTGCCAGCAGTTACTCGACAGGGGAGGCTTTCTTT. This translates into CASSYSTGEAFF.

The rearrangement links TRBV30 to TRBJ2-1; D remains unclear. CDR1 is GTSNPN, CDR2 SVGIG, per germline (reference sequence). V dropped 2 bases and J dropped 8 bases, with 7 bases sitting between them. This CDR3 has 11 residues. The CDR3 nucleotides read TGTGCCTGGAGTATCGGGTATGAGCAGTTCTTC. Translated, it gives CAWSIGYEQFF.

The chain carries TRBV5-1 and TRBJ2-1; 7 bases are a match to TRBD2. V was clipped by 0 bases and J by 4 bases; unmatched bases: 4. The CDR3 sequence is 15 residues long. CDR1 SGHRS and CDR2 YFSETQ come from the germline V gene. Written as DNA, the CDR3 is TGCGCCAGCAGCTTGGACCGGGGGGAGTACAATGAGCAGTTCTTC. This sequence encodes CASSLDRGEYNEQFF.

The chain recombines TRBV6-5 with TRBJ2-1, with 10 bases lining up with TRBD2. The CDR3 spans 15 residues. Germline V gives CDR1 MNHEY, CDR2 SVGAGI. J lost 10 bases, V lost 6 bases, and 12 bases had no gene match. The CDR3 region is CASRIQLAGIAEQFF. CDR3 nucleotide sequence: TGTGCCAGCAGGATCCAACTAGCGGGAATTGCGGAGCAGTTCTTC.

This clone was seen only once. The chain's CDR3 is CASTGGVYTEAFF. CDR3 nucleotides: TGTGCCTCGACAGGGGGTGTCTACACTGAAGCTTTCTTT. V usage is TRBV30 and J usage is TRBJ1-1; TRBD1 agrees at 9 bases. Germline-derived CDR1 and CDR2 are GTSNPN and SVGIG (reference sequence). The CDR3 is 13 residues long. The ends lost 7 bases at V and 3 bases at J; junction bases unmatched: 6.

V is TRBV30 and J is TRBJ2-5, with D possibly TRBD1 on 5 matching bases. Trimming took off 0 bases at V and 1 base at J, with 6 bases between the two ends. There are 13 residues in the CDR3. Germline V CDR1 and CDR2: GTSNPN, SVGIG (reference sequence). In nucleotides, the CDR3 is TGTGCCTGGAGTGTCAGGGCCCAAGAGACCCAGTACTTC. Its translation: CAWSVRAQETQYF.

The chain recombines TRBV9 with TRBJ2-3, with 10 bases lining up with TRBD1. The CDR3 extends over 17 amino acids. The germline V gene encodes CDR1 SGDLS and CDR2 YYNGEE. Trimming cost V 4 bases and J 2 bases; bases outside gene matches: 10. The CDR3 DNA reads TGTGCCAGCAGCCGGACGACAGGGGGCTTTATCACAGATACGCAGTATTTT. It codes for CASSRTTGGFITDTQYF. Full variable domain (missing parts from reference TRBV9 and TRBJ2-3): DSGVTQTPKHLITATGQRVTLRCSPRSGDLSVYWYQQSLDQGLQFLIQYYNGEERAKGNILERFSAQQFPDLHSELNLSSLELGDSALYFCASSRTTGGFITDTQYFGPGTRLTVL.

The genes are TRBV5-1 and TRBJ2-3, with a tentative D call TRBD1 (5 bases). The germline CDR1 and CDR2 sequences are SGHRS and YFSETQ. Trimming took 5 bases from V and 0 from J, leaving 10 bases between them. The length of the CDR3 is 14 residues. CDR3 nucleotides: TGCGCCAGCAGGCTCAGACAGAGCACAGATACGCAGTATTTT. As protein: CASRLRQSTDTQYF.

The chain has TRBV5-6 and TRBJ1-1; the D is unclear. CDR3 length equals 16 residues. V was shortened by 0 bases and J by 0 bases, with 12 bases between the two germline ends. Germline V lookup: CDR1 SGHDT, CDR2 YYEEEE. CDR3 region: CASSLGWRPMNTEAFF. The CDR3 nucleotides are TGTGCCAGCAGCTTGGGGTGGCGGCCGATGAACACTGAAGCTTTCTTT.

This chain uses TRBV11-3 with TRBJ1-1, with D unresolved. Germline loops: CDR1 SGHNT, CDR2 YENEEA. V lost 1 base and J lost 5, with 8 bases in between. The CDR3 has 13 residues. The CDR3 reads CASSLGAQTEAFF. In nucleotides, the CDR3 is TGTGCCAGCAGCTTAGGGGCCCAGACTGAAGCTTTCTTT.

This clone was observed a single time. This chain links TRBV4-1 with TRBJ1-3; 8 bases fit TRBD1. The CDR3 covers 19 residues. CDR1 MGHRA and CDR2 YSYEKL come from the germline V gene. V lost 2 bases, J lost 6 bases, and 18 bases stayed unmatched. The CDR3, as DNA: TGCGCCAGCAGCCAAACCTCTTCCCATCCAGGACAGGGAGCAAACACCATATATTTT. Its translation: CASSQTSSHPGQGANTIYF.

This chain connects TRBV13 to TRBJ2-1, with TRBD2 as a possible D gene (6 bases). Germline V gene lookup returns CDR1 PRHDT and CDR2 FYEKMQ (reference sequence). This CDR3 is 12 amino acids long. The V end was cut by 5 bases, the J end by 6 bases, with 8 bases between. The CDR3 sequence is CASSGGPNEQFF. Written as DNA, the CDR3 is TGTGCCAGCAGCGGAGGGCCCAATGAGCAGTTCTTC.

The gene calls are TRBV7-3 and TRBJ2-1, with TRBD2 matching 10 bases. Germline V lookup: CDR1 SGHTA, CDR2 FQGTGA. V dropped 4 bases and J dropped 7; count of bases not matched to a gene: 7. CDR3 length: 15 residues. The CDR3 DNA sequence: TGTGCCAGCAGCTCCCCGGGACTAGCGTCAAATGAGCAGTTCTTC. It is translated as CASSSPGLASNEQFF. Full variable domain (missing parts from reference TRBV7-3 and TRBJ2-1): GAGVSQTPSNKVTEKGKYVELRCDPISGHTALYWYRQSLGQGPEFLIYFQGTGAADDSGLPNDRFFAVRPEGSVSTLKIQRTERGDSAVYLCASSSPGLASNEQFFGPGTRLTVL.

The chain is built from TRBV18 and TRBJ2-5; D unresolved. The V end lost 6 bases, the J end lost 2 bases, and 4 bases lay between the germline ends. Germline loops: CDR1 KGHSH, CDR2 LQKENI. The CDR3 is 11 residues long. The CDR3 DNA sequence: TGTGCCAGCTCTCCTCAAGAGACCCAGTACTTC. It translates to CASSPQETQYF.

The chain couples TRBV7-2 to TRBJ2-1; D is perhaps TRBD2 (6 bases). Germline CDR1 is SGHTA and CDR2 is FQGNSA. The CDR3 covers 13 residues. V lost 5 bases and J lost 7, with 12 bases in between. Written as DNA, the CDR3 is TGTGCCAGCAGCCCGCCGGGGAGGAATGAGCAGTTCTTC. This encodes CASSPPGRNEQFF.